This TCR beta chain was sequenced during a study of cytomegalovirus exposure and HLA in healthy donors. Study overall: The 90 to 150 validation repertoires and the roughly 670 first-cohort repertoires shared a platform, a later analysis reported.

As regards this clone: Its antigen is not known.

Findings and caveats of the study: According to a later analysis, TCR clusters from the first cohort tended to co-occur in the approximately 130 validation repertoires.

Separate from the approximately 700-subject first cohort was the approximately 130-subject validation cohort, to which the donors belonged. TCRdb keeps only in-frame clones here, not all; method: immunoSEQ multiplex PCR. The table has tens of thousands of clones, roughly 93% seen once. CDR1 SGHRS and CDR2 YFSETQ come from the germline V gene. The CDR3 has 15 residues. V dropped 0 bases and J dropped 4 bases, with 12 bases sitting between them. The genes are TRBV5-1 and TRBJ2-3; the D gene is possibly TRBD2 (5 bases). This receptor was taken from a man aged 18-30 years in good health and CMV-seronegative. Material for sequencing was PBMCs. The CDR3 nucleotides are TGCGCCAGCAGCTTGGGCCTAGCTTTCGCAGATACGCAGTATTTT. It translates to CASSLGLAFADTQYF.